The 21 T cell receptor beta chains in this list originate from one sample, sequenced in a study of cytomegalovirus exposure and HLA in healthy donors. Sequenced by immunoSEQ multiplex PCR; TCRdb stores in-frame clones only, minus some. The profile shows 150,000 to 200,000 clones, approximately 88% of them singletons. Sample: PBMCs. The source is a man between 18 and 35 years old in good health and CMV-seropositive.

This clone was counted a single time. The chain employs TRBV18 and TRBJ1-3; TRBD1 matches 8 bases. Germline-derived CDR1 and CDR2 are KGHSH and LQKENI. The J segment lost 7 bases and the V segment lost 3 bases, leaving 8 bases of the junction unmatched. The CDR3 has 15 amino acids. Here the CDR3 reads CASSPDRGDLNTIYF. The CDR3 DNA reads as TGTGCCAGCTCACCCGACAGGGGAGATCTGAACACCATATATTTT.

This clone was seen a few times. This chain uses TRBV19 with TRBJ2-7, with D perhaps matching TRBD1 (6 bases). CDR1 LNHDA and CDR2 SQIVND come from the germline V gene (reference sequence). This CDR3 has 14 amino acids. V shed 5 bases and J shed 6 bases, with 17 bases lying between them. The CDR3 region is CASSHRVIGGEQYF. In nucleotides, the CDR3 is TGTGCCAGTAGTCACAGGGTCATCGGTGGCGAGCAGTACTTC.

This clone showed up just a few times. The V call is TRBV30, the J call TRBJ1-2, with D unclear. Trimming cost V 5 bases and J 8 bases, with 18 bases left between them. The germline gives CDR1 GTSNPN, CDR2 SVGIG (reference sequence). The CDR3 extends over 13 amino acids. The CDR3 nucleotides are TGTGCCTGGCATTTCCAGGTGGCTAAAGGCTACACCTTC. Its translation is CAWHFQVAKGYTF.

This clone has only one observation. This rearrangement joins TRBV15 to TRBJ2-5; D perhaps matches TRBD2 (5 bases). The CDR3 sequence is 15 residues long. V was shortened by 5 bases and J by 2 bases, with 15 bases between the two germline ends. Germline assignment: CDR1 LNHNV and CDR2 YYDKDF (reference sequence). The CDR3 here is CATSGRGVLQETQYF. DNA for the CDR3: TGTGCCACCAGCGGGAGAGGAGTCTTACAAGAGACCCAGTACTTC.

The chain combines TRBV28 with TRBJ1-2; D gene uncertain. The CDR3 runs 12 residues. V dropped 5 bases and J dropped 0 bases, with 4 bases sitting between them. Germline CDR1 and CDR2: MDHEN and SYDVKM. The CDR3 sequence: CASSNTNYGYTF. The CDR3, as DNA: TGTGCCAGCAGTAATACTAACTATGGCTACACCTTC.

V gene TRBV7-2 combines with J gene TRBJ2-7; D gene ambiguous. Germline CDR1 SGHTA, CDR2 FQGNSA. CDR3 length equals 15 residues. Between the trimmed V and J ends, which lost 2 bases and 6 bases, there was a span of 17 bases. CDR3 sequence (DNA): TGTGCCAGCAGCTTACCCGTTTTCCCATGGGCCGAGCAGTACTTC. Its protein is CASSLPVFPWAEQYF.

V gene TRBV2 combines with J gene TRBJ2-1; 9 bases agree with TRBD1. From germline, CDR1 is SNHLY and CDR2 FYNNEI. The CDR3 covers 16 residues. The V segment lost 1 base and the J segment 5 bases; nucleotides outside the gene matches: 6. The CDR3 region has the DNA TGTGCCAGCAGTGAAGGTCACAGGGGGCGGGACAATGAGCAGTTCTTC. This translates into CASSEGHRGRDNEQFF.

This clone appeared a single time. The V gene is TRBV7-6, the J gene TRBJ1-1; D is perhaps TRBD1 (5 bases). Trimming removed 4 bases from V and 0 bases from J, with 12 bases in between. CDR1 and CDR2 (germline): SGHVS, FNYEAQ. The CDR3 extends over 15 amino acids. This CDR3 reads CASSSRPRVNTEAFF. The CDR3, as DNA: TGTGCCAGCAGCTCACGCCCCAGGGTGAACACTGAAGCTTTCTTT.

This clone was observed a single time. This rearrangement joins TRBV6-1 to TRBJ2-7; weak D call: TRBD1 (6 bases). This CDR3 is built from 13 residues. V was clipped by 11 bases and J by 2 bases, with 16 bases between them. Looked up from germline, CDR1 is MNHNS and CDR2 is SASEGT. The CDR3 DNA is TGTGCCTTACAGGGTCACTCTACCTACGAGCAGTACTTC. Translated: CALQGHSTYEQYF.

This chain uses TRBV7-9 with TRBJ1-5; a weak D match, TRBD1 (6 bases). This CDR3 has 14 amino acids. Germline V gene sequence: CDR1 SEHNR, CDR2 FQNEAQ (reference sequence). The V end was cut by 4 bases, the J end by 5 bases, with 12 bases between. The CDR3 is CASSSTGSYQPQHF. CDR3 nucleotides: TGTGCCAGCAGCTCAACAGGGTCCTATCAGCCCCAGCATTTT.

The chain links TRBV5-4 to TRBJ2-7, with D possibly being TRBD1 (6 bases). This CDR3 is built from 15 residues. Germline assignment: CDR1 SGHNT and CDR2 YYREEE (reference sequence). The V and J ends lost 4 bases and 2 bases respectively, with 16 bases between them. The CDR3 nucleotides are TGTGCCAGCAGCCCAGGACAGTCTAAAACCTACGAGCAGTACTTC. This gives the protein CASSPGQSKTYEQYF.

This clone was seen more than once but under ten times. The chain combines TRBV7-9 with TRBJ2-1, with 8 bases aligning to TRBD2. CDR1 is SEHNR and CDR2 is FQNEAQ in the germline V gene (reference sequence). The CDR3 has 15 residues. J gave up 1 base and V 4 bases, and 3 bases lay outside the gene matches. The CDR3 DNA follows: TGTGCCAGCAGCTCCCGACTAGCGTCCTACAATGAGCAGTTCTTC. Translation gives CASSSRLASYNEQFF.

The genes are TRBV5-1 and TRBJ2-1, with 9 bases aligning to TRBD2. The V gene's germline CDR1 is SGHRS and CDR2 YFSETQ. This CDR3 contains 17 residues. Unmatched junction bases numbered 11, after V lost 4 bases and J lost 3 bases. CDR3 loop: CASSPSGTREGYNEQFF. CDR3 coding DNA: TGCGCCAGCAGCCCCTCAGGTACGCGGGAGGGCTACAATGAGCAGTTCTTC.

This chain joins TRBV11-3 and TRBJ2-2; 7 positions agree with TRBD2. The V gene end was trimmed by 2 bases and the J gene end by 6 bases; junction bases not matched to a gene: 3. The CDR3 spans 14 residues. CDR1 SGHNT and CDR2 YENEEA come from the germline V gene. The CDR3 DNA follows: TGTGCCAGCAGCTTATACGCGGGGGCCGGGGAGCTGTTTTTT. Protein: CASSLYAGAGELFF.

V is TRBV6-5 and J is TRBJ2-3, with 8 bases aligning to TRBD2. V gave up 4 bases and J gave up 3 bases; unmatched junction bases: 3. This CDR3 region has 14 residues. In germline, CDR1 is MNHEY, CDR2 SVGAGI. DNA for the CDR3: TGTGCCAGCAGTTCGGGAGGGCCGACAGATACGCAGTATTTT. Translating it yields CASSSGGPTDTQYF.

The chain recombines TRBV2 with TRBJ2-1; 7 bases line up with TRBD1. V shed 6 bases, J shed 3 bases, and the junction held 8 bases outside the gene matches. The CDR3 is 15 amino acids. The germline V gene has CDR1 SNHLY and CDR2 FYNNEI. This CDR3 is CASRQSGGIYNEQFF. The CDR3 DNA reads TGTGCCAGCAGACAGTCAGGGGGTATCTACAATGAGCAGTTCTTC.

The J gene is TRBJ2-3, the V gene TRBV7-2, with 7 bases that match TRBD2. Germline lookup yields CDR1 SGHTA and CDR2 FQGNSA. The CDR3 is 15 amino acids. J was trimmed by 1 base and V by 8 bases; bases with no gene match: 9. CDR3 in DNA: TGTGCCAGCGGAACACTAGCGTTGGGCACAGATACGCAGTATTTT. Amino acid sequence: CASGTLALGTDTQYF.

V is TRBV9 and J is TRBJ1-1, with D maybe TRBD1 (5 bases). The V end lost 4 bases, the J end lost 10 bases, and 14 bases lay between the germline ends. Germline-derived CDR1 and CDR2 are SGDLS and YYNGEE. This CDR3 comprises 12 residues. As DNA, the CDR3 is TGTGCCAGCAGCCCAGGGTCCCAGGGAGCTTTCTTT. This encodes CASSPGSQGAFF.

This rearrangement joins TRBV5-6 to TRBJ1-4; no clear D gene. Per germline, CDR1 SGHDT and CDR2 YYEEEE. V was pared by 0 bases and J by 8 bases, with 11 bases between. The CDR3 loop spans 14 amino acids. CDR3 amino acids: CASSLVAGEEKLFF. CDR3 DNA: TGTGCCAGCAGCTTGGTAGCCGGGGAGGAAAAACTGTTTTTT.

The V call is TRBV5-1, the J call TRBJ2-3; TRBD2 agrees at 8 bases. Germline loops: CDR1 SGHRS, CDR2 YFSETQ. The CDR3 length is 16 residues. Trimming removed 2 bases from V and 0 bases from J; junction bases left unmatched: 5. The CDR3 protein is CASSFDRTSSTDTQYF. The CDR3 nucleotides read TGCGCCAGCAGCTTCGACAGGACTAGCAGCACAGATACGCAGTATTTT. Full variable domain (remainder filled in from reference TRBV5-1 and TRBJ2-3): KAGVTQTPRYLIKTRGQQVTLSCSPISGHRSVSWYQQTPGQGLQFLFEYFSETQRNKGNFPGRFSGRQFSNSRSEMNVSTLELGDSALYLCASSFDRTSSTDTQYFGPGTRLTVL.

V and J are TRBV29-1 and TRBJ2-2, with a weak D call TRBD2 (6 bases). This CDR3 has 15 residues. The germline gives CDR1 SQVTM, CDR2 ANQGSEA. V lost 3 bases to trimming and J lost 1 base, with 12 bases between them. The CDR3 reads CSVESTGVNTGELFF. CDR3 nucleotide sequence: TGCAGCGTTGAGAGCACGGGAGTGAACACCGGGGAGCTGTTTTTT.